Listed here are 29 T cell receptor beta chains from one sample, sequenced in a study of cytomegalovirus exposure and HLA in healthy donors. The PCR made use of 60 Vbeta and 13 Jbeta primers. Libraries were prepared by immunoSEQ multiplex PCR; TCRdb keeps only in-frame clonotypes and omits some of them. The table has about 150,000 clones, around 78% seen once; the top ten hold approximately 1.8%. Sample: PBMCs. The receptors were sampled from a female donor in good health and CMV-seropositive.

The V and J genes are TRBV13 and TRBJ2-3; D might be TRBD2 (6 bases). The CDR3 extends over 17 amino acids. Germline-derived CDR1 and CDR2 are PRHDT and FYEKMQ (reference sequence). The V and J ends lost 1 base and 1 base respectively, with 15 bases between them. This CDR3 is CASSLDSRGMGTDTQYF. CDR3 coding DNA: TGTGCCAGCAGCTTAGACTCGCGGGGAATGGGCACAGATACGCAGTATTTT.

This sequence joins TRBV7-3 and TRBJ2-2, with D perhaps matching TRBD1 (6 bases). Trimming left V 4 bases short and J 1 base short, with 10 bases between. CDR1 and CDR2 (germline): SGHTA, FQGTGA. The CDR3 length is 15 residues. CDR3 protein: CASSSVQGNTGELFF. The DNA for the CDR3 is TGTGCCAGCAGCTCCGTACAGGGGAACACCGGGGAGCTGTTTTTT.

The chain couples TRBV6-1 to TRBJ2-2, with 12 bases lining up with TRBD2. Germline CDR1 is MNHNS and CDR2 is SASEGT. V shed 10 bases, J shed 2 bases, and the junction held 5 bases outside the gene matches. The CDR3 has 15 residues. For the CDR3, the DNA is TGTGCCACCCTAGCGGGGGGGACCAACACCGGGGAGCTGTTTTTT. Its translation: CATLAGGTNTGELFF.

The chain carries TRBV11-3 and TRBJ2-5; 8 bases match TRBD2. The last part of the DNA fits TRBJ2-7 better; the J call may be wrong. The CDR3 is made up of 15 amino acids. The germline gives CDR1 SGHNT, CDR2 YENEEA. The CDR3 is CASSSPGLGRDEQYF. For the CDR3, the DNA is TGTGCCAGCAGCTCACCGGGACTAGGGAGGGACGAGCAGTACTTC.

V usage is TRBV18 and J usage is TRBJ2-7, with TRBD1 matching over 8 bases. V lost 3 bases to trimming and J lost 0 bases; unmatched junction nucleotides: 7. Germline V gene data show CDR1 as KGHSH and CDR2 as LQKENI. The CDR3 is 16 amino acids. CDR3 nucleotide sequence: TGTGCCAGCTCACCCCGACAGGGGAAGGGCTCCTACGAGCAGTACTTC. This encodes CASSPRQGKGSYEQYF.

This chain joins TRBV9 and TRBJ1-4, with 8 nucleotides matching TRBD1. Germline CDR1 SGDLS, CDR2 YYNGEE. This CDR3 has 18 amino acids. Unmatched junction bases numbered 12, after V lost 0 bases and J lost 5 bases. The CDR3 region is CASSVAEGMTGENEKLFF. The DNA for the CDR3 is TGTGCCAGCAGCGTAGCGGAGGGCATGACAGGGGAGAATGAAAAACTGTTTTTT.

The chain uses TRBV5-4 and TRBJ2-2; 7 nucleotides align to TRBD2. V trimming: 1 base; J trimming: 3 bases; junction bases outside the gene matches: 3. CDR3 length equals 15 residues. Germline V lookup: CDR1 SGHNT, CDR2 YYREEE (reference sequence). The CDR3 loop is CASSLFGGYTGELFF. CDR3 nucleotides: TGTGCCAGCAGCTTGTTCGGGGGGTACACCGGGGAGCTGTTTTTT.

This clone was seen just once. This sequence joins TRBV6-1 and TRBJ1-1; 7 bases match TRBD1. The ends lost 4 bases at V and 3 bases at J; junction bases unmatched: 8. Germline assignment: CDR1 MNHNS and CDR2 SASEGT. The CDR3 extends over 15 amino acids. CDR3 in amino acids: CASSGGRGEDTEAFF. In nucleotides, the CDR3 is TGTGCCAGCAGTGGCGGCAGGGGGGAAGACACTGAAGCTTTCTTT.

The genes are TRBV10-1 and TRBJ2-1; D gene uncertain. V shed 9 bases and J shed 3 bases, with 15 bases lying between them. The CDR3 totals 14 residues. Germline V gives CDR1 WNHNN, CDR2 SYGVQD (reference sequence). CDR3 region: CASATEHDYNEQFF. In nucleotides, the CDR3 is TGCGCCAGTGCTACAGAACATGACTACAATGAGCAGTTCTTC.

The rearrangement links TRBV5-1 to TRBJ2-3, with D tentatively TRBD2 (6 bases). The CDR3 has 13 residues. The ends were cut back, 4 bases at V and 4 bases at J, with 10 bases in the middle. The germline V gene has CDR1 SGHRS and CDR2 YFSETQ. CDR3 in amino acids: CASSPTSPDTQYF. The CDR3 nucleotides are TGCGCCAGCAGCCCCACTAGCCCAGATACGCAGTATTTT. The full variable domain, with the rest looked up from reference TRBV5-1 and TRBJ2-3, is KAGVTQTPRYLIKTRGQQVTLSCSPISGHRSVSWYQQTPGQGLQFLFEYFSETQRNKGNFPGRFSGRQFSNSRSEMNVSTLELGDSALYLCASSPTSPDTQYFGPGTRLTVL.

This rearrangement joins TRBV4-1 to TRBJ1-2; 11 bases agree with TRBD1. Per germline, CDR1 MGHRA and CDR2 YSYEKL. CDR3 length: 19 amino acids. V gave up 4 bases and J gave up 6 bases; unmatched junction bases: 19. Here the CDR3 DNA reads TGCGCCAGCAGCCTCGGGACAGGGGGATTCGCGCGCCAGGCAAATGGCTACACCTTC. It yields the protein CASSLGTGGFARQANGYTF.

The CDR3 loop reads CASSPWEGPGTGELFF. The CDR3 region has the DNA TGTGCCAGCTCCCCCTGGGAGGGACCGGGCACCGGGGAGCTGTTTTTT. V and J are TRBV7-3 and TRBJ2-2; 7 bases are a match to TRBD2. The length of the CDR3 is 16 residues. Germline assignment: CDR1 SGHTA and CDR2 FQGTGA. With V trimmed by 8 bases and J by 4 bases, 13 bases remained unmatched.

The chain is built from TRBV18 and TRBJ2-7; TRBD1 matches at 11 bases. The CDR3 totals 16 residues. Germline V CDR1 and CDR2: KGHSH, LQKENI. V lost 6 bases to trimming and J lost 2 bases; unmatched junction nucleotides: 9. The CDR3 DNA is TGTGCCAGCTCTTCCACCGGGACAGGGGGGCCCTACGAGCAGTACTTC. This translates into CASSSTGTGGPYEQYF.

The rearrangement uses TRBV7-8 and TRBJ2-3, with D possibly TRBD2 on 5 matching bases. This CDR3 has 14 residues. With 3 bases removed from V and 1 base from J, the gap between germline ends came to 8 bases. CDR1 and CDR2 from the germline V gene are SGHVS and FQNEAQ. In nucleotides, the CDR3 is TGTGCCAGCAGCTTCCGGGGTCGCACAGATACGCAGTATTTT. Translating it yields CASSFRGRTDTQYF.

V and J are TRBV6-5 and TRBJ2-7, with 8 bases matching TRBD2. V trimming: 11 bases; J trimming: 1 base; junction bases outside the gene matches: 13. The CDR3 runs 15 residues. Germline CDR1 reads MNHEY; CDR2 reads SVGAGI. CDR3 DNA: TGTGCCGCGGCGAGCGGGAGTCCCCTTTCCTACGAGCAGTACTTC. Translating it yields CAAASGSPLSYEQYF.

This clone was seen a handful of times. V is TRBV28 and J is TRBJ2-5, with D tentatively TRBD1 (5 bases). The ends were cut back, 8 bases at V and 1 base at J, with 14 bases in the middle. CDR3 length: 14 amino acids. CDR1 and CDR2 from the germline V gene are MDHEN and SYDVKM. DNA of the CDR3: TGTGCCAGCTCGGACATTTCTTTCCAAGAGACCCAGTACTTC. Protein product: CASSDISFQETQYF.

CDR3 amino acids: CASSLRGAGANVLTF. Written as DNA, the CDR3 is TGTGCCAGCAGTTTGCGTGGGGCCGGGGCCAACGTCCTGACTTTC. The rearrangement joins TRBV28 to TRBJ2-6; D perhaps matches TRBD1 (5 bases). V was trimmed by 3 bases and J by 4 bases, leaving 10 bases between them. This CDR3 spans 15 amino acids. Germline V gene data show CDR1 as MDHEN and CDR2 as SYDVKM.

The rearrangement links TRBV7-3 to TRBJ2-7; 12 nucleotides agree with TRBD2. V dropped 1 base and J dropped 4; count of bases not matched to a gene: 5. This CDR3 contains 16 residues. CDR1 is SGHTA, CDR2 FQGTGA, per germline. The CDR3 DNA reads TGTGCCAGCAGCTTAATCGGGACTAGCGGGTATTACGAGCAGTACTTC. Its protein is CASSLIGTSGYYEQYF.

This chain joins TRBV7-2 and TRBJ2-2; 8 bases agree with TRBD2. The CDR3 loop spans 14 amino acids. In germline, CDR1 is SGHTA, CDR2 FQGNSA. Germline trimming cut 1 base from V and 7 bases from J; bases unmatched to any gene: 2. In DNA, the CDR3 is TGTGCCAGCAGCTTAGTGGGGACTAGCGGGGAGCTGTTTTTT. Translation: CASSLVGTSGELFF.

This clone was picked up one time. Relative to the germline gene, one junction end is altered; a read error may explain this. The rearrangement links TRBV30 to TRBJ1-4, with D hard to call. The CDR3 is made up of 15 amino acids. From germline, CDR1 is GTSNPN and CDR2 SVGIG (reference sequence). CDR3 bases: TGTGCCTGGACTTTCGGTACTAGTGGATATGAAAAGCTGTTTTTT. It is translated as CAWTFGTSGYEKLFF.

V is TRBV5-1 and J is TRBJ2-5; perhaps TRBD1 as D (6 bases). V was clipped by 5 bases and J by 4 bases, with 9 bases between them. Germline V gene sequence: CDR1 SGHRS, CDR2 YFSETQ. The CDR3 length is 12 residues. The CDR3 loop is CASRQGGETQYF. The CDR3 coding sequence is TGCGCCAGCAGACAGGGTGGAGAGACCCAGTACTTC. Based on the CDR3 plus reference TRBV5-1 and TRBJ2-5, the full variable domain is KAGVTQTPRYLIKTRGQQVTLSCSPISGHRSVSWYQQTPGQGLQFLFEYFSETQRNKGNFPGRFSGRQFSNSRSEMNVSTLELGDSALYLCASRQGGETQYFGPGTRLLVL.

The chain employs TRBV20-1 and TRBJ2-1; unclear D gene. Trimming stripped 2 bases from V and 9 bases from J, with 5 bases between. CDR1 DFQATT and CDR2 SNEGSKA come from the germline V gene (reference sequence). This CDR3 contains 10 residues. CDR3 bases: TGCAGTGCTAGAACTGGTGAGCAGTTCTTC. It translates to CSARTGEQFF.

The chain uses TRBV18 and TRBJ2-3; 7 bases are a match to TRBD1. The CDR3 has 15 residues. CDR1 is KGHSH and CDR2 is LQKENI in the germline V gene. V gave up 2 bases and J gave up 0 bases; unmatched junction bases: 2. CDR3 DNA sequence: TGTGCCAGCTCACCAGGACAGGCTAGCACAGATACGCAGTATTTT. Its protein is CASSPGQASTDTQYF.

The chain is built from TRBV27 and TRBJ1-2, with D tentatively TRBD1 (5 bases). Trimming cost V 4 bases and J 3 bases, with 21 bases left between them. Germline values: CDR1 MNHEY, CDR2 SMNVEV (reference sequence). The CDR3 runs 17 residues. The CDR3, as DNA: TGTGCCAGCAGTTCCACAGACCTTATGACAGCACACTATGGCTACACCTTC. Amino acid sequence: CASSSTDLMTAHYGYTF.

The J gene is TRBJ1-2, the V gene TRBV19, with TRBD1 matching 7 bases. V dropped 6 bases and J dropped 6; count of bases not matched to a gene: 13. There are 15 residues in the CDR3. Germline V gives CDR1 LNHDA, CDR2 SQIVND (reference sequence). Here the CDR3 DNA reads TGTGCCAGTAGGGAAGCCGGGAGGGGGCAGGATGGCTACACCTTC. Translating gives CASREAGRGQDGYTF.

The rearrangement links TRBV7-2 to TRBJ1-5, with D tentatively TRBD1 (6 bases). There are 13 residues in the CDR3. Germline V gene lookup returns CDR1 SGHTA and CDR2 FQGNSA. Trimming stripped 4 bases from V and 4 bases from J, with 8 bases between. The CDR3 coding sequence is TGTGCCAGCAGCTCGCAGGGGAATCAGCCCCAGCATTTT. This codes for CASSSQGNQPQHF.

V and J are TRBV6-5 and TRBJ2-6; unclear D gene. The CDR3 loop spans 14 amino acids. The ends were cut back, 7 bases at V and 0 bases at J, with 7 bases in the middle. Germline loops: CDR1 MNHEY, CDR2 SVGAGI. CDR3 bases: TGTGCCAGCACGGGTGGCTCTGGGGCCAACGTCCTGACTTTC. As protein: CASTGGSGANVLTF.

The V call is TRBV19, the J call TRBJ1-5, with D uncertain. The V end was cut by 6 bases, the J end by 7 bases, with 16 bases between. In germline, CDR1 is LNHDA, CDR2 SQIVND (reference sequence). This CDR3 region has 14 residues. The CDR3 loop is CASRWSEGDQPQHF. CDR3 coding DNA: TGTGCCAGTAGATGGTCGGAGGGTGACCAGCCCCAGCATTTT.

The chain joins TRBV18 to TRBJ2-2; D might be TRBD2 (6 bases). Germline lookup yields CDR1 KGHSH and CDR2 LQKENI. The germline V and J ends were trimmed by 2 bases and 2 bases, with 12 bases remaining between them. The CDR3 is made up of 16 amino acids. CDR3 residues: CASSPWLAHNTGELFF. The CDR3 coding sequence is TGTGCCAGCTCACCATGGCTAGCGCACAACACCGGGGAGCTGTTTTTT.